Below are 2 T cell receptor beta chains sequenced from a single sample in a study of molecular identifiers for immune sequencing clone quantification (dated by TCRdb to the late 2010s). Receptor libraries were prepared by PCR. For sequencing, a NextSeq 500 was employed. The public reads were reanalyzed by TCRdb: fastp trimming at Q25, MiXCR alignment, in-frame beta chains only. Each CDR3 protein appears once, grouped with its most common genes and DNA. In this sample the table shows over 300,000 distinct CDR3 sequences, roughly 23% of which occur a single time. 0.65% to 0.75% of the sample lies in the top ten. Sequencing used naive CD8+ T cells from blood, with Jurkat cell RNA spiked in. What the cell subset or site label conveys for this sample: FACS-sorted CD8+CD4-CCR7+CD45RA+ naive T cells. The source of these receptors is a human donor in good health. Some libraries in this study had Jurkat cell RNA spiked in.

As concerns this clonotype: This CDR3 is missing its conserved last phenylalanine or tryptophan, likely due to a read error. The V and J genes are TRBV7-6 and TRBJ2-2; 10 nucleotides agree with TRBD2. Germline CDR1 reads SGHVS; CDR2 reads FNYEAQ. Germline trimming cut 5 bases from V and 1 base from J; bases unmatched to any gene: 4. This CDR3 has 16 residues. CDR3 protein: CASSPRTSGNTGELFV. The CDR3, as DNA: TGTGCCAGCAGCCCTCGGACTAGCGGGAACACCGGGGAGCTGTTTGTT.

Regarding this clonotype: A much bigger clone sits one base away, suggesting this may be a read error. The chain has TRBV30 and TRBJ2-3, with 12 bases aligning to TRBD1. Germline V CDR1 and CDR2: GTSNPN, SVGIG (reference sequence). There are 15 residues in the CDR3. This CDR3 reads CASSPGQGATDTQCF. The CDR3 DNA follows: TGTGCCAGCTCTCCGGGACAGGGGGCAACAGATACGCAGTGTTTT.